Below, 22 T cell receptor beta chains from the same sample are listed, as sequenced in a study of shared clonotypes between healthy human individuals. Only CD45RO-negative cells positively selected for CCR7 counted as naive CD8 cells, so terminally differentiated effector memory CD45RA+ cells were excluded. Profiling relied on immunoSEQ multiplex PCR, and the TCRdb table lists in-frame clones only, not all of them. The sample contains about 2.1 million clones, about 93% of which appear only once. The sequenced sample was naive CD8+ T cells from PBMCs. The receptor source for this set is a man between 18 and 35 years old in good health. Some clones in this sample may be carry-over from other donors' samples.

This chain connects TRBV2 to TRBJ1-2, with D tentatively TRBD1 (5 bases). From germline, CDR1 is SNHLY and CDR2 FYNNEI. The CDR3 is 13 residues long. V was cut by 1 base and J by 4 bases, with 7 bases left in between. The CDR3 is CASSEGGGYGYTF. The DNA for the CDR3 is TGTGCCAGCAGTGAAGGGGGGGGCTATGGCTACACCTTC. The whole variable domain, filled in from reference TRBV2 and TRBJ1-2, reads EPEVTQTPSHQVTQMGQEVILRCVPISNHLYFYWYRQILGQKVEFLVSFYNNEISEKSEIFDDQFSVERPDGSNFTLKIRSTKLEDSAMYFCASSEGGGYGYTFGSGTRLTVV.

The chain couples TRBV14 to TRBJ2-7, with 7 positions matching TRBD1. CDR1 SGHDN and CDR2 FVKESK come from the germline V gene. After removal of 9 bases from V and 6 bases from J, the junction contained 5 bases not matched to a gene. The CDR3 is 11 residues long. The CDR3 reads CASGQDGEQYF. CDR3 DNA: TGTGCCAGTGGACAGGACGGCGAGCAGTACTTC. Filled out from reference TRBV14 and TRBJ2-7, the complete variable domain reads EAGVTQFPSHSVIEKGQTVTLRCDPISGHDNLYWYRRVMGKEIKFLLHFVKESKQDESGMPNNRFLAERTGGTYSTLKVQPAELEDSGVYFCASGQDGEQYFGPGTRLTVT.

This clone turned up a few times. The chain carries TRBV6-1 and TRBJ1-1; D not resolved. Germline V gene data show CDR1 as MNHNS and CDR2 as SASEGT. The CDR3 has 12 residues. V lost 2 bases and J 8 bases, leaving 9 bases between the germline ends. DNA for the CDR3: TGTGCCAGCAGTGAATCGGTTCCAGAAGCTTTCTTT. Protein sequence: CASSESVPEAFF.

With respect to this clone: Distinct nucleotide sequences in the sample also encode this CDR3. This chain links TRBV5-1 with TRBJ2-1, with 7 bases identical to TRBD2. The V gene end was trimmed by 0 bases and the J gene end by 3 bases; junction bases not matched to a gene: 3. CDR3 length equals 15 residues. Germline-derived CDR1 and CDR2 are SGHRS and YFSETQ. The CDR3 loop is CASSLAGGLYNEQFF. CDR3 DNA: TGCGCCAGCAGCTTGGCGGGAGGCCTCTACAATGAGCAGTTCTTC.

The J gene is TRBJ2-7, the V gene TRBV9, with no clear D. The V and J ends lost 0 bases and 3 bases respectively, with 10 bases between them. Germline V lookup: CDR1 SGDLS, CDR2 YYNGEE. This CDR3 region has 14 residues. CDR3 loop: CASSVALDFYEQYF. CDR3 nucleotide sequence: TGTGCCAGCAGCGTAGCTCTGGATTTCTACGAGCAGTACTTC.

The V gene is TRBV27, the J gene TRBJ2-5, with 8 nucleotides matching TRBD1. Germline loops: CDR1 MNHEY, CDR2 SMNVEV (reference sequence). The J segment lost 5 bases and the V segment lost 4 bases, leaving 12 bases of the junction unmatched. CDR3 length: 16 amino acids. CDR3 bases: TGTGCCAGCAGTTCACCGGGGCAGGGGGCCGGCGAGACCCAGTACTTC. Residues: CASSSPGQGAGETQYF.

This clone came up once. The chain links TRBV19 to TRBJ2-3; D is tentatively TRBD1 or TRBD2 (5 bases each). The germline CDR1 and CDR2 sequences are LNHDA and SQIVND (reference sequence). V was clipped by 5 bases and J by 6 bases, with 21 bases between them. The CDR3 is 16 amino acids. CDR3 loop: CASSSTGTRFRDTQYF. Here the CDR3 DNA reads TGTGCCAGTAGTTCCACCGGGACCAGGTTTCGGGATACGCAGTATTTT.

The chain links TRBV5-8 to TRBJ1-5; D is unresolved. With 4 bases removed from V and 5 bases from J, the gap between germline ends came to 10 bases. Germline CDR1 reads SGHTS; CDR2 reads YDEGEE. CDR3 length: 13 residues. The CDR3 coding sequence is TGTGCCAGCAGCCCTGGTCAGTATCAGCCCCAGCATTTT. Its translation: CASSPGQYQPQHF.

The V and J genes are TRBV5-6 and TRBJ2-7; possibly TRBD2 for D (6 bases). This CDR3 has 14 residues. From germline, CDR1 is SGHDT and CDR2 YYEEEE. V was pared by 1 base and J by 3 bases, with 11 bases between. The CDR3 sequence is CASSLWEAVYEQYF. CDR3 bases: TGTGCCAGCAGCTTGTGGGAGGCAGTCTACGAGCAGTACTTC.

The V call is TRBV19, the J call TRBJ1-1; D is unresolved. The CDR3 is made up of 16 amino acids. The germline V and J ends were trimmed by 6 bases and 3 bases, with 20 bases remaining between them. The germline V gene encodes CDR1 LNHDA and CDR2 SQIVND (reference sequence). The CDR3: CASRNDPGDAYTEAFF. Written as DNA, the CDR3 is TGTGCCAGTAGGAATGACCCCGGGGATGCCTACACTGAAGCTTTCTTT. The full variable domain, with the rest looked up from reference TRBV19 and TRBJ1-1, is DGGITQSPKYLFRKEGQNVTLSCEQNLNHDAMYWYRQDPGQGLRLIYYSQIVNDFQKGDIAEGYSVSREKKESFPLTVTSAQKNPTAFYLCASRNDPGDAYTEAFFGQGTRLTVV.

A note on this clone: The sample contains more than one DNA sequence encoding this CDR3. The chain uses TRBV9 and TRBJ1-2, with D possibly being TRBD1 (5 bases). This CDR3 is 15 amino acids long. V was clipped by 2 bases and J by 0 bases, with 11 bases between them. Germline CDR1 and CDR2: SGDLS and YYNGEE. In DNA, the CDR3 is TGTGCCAGCAGCGTTGGCAGGGCGACTAACTATGGCTACACCTTC. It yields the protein CASSVGRATNYGYTF.

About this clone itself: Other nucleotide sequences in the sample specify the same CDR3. The chain's CDR3 is CASSELRGTEAFF. CDR3 coding DNA: TGCGCCAGCAGTGAGCTCAGGGGCACTGAAGCTTTCTTT. This chain links TRBV10-1 with TRBJ1-1; perhaps TRBD1 as D (6 bases). The CDR3 length is 13 residues. Trimming cost V 2 bases and J 4 bases, with 8 bases left between them. Per germline, CDR1 WNHNN and CDR2 SYGVQD (reference sequence).

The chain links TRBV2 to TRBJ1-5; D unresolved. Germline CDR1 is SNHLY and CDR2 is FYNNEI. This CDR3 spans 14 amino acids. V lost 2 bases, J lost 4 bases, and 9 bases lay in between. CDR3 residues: CASSEPGRNQPQHF. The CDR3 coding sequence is TGTGCCAGCAGTGAACCCGGCAGAAATCAGCCCCAGCATTTT.

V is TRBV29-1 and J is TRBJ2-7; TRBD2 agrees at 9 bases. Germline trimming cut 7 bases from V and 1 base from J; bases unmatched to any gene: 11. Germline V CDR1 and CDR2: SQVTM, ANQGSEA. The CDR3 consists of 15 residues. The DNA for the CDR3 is TGCAGCGCCTTAGCGGGAGAAAATCTTTCCTACGAGCAGTACTTC. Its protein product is CSALAGENLSYEQYF.

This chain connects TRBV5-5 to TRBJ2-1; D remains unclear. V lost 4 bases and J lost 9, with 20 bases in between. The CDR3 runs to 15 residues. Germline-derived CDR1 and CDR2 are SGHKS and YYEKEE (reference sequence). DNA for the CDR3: TGTGCCAGCAGCCCCGTTCCCCCAAAGTTGGCTGAGCAGTTCTTC. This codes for CASSPVPPKLAEQFF.

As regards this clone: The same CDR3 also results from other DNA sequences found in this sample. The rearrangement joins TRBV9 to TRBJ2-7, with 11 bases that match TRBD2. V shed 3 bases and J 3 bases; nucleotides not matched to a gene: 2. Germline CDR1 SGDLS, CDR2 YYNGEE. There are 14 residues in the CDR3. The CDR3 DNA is TGTGCCAGCAGCGGAGGACTAGCGGGCTACGAGCAGTACTTC. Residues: CASSGGLAGYEQYF.

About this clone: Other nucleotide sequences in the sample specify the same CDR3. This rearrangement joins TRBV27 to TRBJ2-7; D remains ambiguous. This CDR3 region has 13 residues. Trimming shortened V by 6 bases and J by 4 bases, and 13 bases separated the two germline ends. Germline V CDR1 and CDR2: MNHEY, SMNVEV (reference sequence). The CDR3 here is CASSLGLGYEQYF. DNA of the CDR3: TGTGCCAGCAGCCTCGGGCTCGGGTACGAGCAGTACTTC.

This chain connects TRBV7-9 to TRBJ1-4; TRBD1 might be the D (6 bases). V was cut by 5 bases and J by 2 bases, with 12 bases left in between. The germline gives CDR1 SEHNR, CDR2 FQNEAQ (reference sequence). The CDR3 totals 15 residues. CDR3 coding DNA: TGTGCCAGCAGCACATCAGGGGTGACTAATGAAAAACTGTTTTTT. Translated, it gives CASSTSGVTNEKLFF. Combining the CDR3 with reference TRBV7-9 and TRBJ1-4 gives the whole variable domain DTGVSQNPRHKITKRGQNVTFRCDPISEHNRLYWYRQTLGQGPEFLTYFQNEAQLEKSRLLSDRFSAERPKGSFSTLEIQRTEQGDSAMYLCASSTSGVTNEKLFFGSGTQLSVL.

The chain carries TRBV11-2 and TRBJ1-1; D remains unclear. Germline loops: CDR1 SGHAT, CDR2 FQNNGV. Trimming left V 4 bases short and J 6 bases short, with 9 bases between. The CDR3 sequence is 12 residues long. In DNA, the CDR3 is TGTGCCAGCAGCTACGGGTACGCTGAAGCTTTCTTT. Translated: CASSYGYAEAFF.

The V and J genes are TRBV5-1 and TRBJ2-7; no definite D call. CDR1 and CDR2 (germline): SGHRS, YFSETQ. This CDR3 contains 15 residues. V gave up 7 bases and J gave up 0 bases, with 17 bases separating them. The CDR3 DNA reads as TGCGCCAGCGCGACGGCTGATCTTTTCTCCTACGAGCAGTACTTC. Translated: CASATADLFSYEQYF.

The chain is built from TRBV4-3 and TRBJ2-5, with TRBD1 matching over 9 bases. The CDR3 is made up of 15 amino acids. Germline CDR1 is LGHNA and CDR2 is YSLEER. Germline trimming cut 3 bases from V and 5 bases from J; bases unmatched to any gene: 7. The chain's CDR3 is CASSHGTGRRETQYF. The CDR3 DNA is TGCGCCAGCAGCCACGGGACAGGGAGACGGGAGACCCAGTACTTC.

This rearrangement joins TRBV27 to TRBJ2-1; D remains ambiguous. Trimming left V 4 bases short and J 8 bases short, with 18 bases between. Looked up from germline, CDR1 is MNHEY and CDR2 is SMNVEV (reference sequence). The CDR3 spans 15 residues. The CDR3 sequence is CASSSADPTMDEQFF. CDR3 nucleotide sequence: TGTGCCAGCAGTTCGGCGGATCCAACCATGGATGAGCAGTTCTTC.